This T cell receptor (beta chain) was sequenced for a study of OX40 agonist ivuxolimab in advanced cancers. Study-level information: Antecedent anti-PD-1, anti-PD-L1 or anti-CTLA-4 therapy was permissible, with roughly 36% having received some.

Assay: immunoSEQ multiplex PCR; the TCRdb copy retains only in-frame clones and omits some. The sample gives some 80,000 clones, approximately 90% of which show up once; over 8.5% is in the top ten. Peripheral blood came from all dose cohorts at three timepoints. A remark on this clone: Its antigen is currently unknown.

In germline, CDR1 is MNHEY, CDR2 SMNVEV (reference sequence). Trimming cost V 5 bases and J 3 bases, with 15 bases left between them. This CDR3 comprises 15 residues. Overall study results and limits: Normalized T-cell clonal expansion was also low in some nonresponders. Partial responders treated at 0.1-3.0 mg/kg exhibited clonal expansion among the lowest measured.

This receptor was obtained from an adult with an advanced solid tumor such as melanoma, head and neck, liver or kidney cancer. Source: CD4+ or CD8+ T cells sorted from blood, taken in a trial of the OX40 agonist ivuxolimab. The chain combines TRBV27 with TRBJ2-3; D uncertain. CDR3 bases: TGTGCCAGCAGTACCCTGAGCCCTGGGACAGATACGCAGTATTTT. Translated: CASSTLSPGTDTQYF.